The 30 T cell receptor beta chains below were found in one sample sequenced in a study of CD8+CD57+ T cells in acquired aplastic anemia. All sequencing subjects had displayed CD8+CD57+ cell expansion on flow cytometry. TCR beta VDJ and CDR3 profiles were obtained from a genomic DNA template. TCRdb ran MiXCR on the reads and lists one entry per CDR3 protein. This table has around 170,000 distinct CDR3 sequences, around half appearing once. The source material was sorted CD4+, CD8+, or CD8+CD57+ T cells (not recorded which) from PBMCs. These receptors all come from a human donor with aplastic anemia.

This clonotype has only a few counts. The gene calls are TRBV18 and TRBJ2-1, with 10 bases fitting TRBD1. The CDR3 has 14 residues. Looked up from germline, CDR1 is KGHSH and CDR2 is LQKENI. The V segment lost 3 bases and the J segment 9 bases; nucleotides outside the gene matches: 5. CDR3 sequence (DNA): TGTGCCAGCTCACCTAGACAGGGGGCAGGTGAGCAGTTCTTC. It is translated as CASSPRQGAGEQFF. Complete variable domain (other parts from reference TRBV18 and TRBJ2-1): NAGVMQNPRHLVRRRGQEARLRCSPMKGHSHVYWYRQLPEEGLKFMVYLQKENIIDESGMPKERFSAEFPKEGPSILRIQQVVRGDSAAYFCASSPRQGAGEQFFGPGTRLTVL.

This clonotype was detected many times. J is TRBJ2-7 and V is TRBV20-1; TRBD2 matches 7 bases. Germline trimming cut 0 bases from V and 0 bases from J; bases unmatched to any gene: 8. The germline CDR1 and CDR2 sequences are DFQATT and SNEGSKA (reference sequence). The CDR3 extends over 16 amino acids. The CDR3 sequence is CSARDFWSGDSYEQYF. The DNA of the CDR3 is TGCAGTGCTAGAGATTTTTGGAGCGGGGACTCCTACGAGCAGTACTTC.

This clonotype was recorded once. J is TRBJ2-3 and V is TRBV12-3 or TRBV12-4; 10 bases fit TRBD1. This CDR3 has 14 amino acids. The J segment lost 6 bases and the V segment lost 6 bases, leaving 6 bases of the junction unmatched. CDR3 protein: CASSRGQGLDTQYF. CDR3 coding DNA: TGTGCCAGCAGCCGGGGACAGGGGTTGGATACGCAGTATTTT.

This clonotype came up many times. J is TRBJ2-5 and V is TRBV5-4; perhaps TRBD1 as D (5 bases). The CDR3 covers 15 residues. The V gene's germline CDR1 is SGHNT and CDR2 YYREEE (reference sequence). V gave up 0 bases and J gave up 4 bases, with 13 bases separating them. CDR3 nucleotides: TGTGCCAGCAGCTTGGATCCCAGGGATGGAGAGACCCAGTACTTC. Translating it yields CASSLDPRDGETQYF.

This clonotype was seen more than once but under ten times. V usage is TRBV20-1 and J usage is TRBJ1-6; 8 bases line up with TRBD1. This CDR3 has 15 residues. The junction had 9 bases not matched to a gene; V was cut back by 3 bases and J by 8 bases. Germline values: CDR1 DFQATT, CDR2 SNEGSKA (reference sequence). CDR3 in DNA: TGCAGTGCTAGGCGTTGGGGACAGGAGTATTCACCCCTCCACTTT. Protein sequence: CSARRWGQEYSPLHF.

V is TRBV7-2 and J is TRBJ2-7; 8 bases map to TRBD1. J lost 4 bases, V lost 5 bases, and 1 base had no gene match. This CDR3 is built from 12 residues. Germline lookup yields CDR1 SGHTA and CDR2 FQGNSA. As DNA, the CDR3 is TGTGCCAGCAGCCAGGGGGCTTACGAGCAGTACGTC. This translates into CASSQGAYEQYV.

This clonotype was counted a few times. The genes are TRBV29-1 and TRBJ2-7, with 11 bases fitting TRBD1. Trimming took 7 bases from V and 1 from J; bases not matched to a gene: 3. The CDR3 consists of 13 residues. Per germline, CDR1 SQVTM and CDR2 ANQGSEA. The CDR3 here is CSGTGGDSYEQYF. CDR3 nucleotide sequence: TGCAGCGGGACAGGGGGCGATTCCTACGAGCAGTACTTC.

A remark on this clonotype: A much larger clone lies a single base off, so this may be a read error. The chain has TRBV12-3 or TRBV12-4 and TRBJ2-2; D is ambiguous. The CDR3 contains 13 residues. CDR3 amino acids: CVSRHQNTGELFF. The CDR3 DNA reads TGTGTCAGCAGACATCAGAACACCGGGGAGCTGTTTTTT.

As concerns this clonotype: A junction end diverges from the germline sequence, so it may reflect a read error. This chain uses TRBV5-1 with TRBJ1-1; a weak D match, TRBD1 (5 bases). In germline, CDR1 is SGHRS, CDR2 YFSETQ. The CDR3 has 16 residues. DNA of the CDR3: TGCGCCTGCAGCCCGGATGGGGGTCTCCAGAACACTGAAGCTTTCTTT. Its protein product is CACSPDGGLQNTEAFF.

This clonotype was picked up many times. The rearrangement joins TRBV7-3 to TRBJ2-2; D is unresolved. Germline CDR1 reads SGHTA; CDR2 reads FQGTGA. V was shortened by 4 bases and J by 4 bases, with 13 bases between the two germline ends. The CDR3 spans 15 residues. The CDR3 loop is CASSSQGRSTGELFF. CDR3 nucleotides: TGTGCCAGCAGCTCTCAAGGTCGGAGCACCGGGGAGCTGTTTTTT. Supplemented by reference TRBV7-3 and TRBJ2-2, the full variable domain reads GAGVSQTPSNKVTEKGKYVELRCDPISGHTALYWYRQSLGQGPEFLIYFQGTGAADDSGLPNDRFFAVRPEGSVSTLKIQRTERGDSAVYLCASSSQGRSTGELFFGEGSRLTVL.

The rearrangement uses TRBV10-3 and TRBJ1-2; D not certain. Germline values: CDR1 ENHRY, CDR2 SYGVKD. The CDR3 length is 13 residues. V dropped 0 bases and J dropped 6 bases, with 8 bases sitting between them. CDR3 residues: CAISESGRDGYTF. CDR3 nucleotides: TGTGCCATCAGTGAGTCCGGGAGAGATGGCTACACCTTC.

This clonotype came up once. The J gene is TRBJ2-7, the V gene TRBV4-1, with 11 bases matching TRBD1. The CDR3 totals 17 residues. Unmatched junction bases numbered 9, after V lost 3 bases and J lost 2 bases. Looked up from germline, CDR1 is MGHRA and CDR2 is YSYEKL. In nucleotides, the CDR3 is TGCGCCAGCAGCCACCCCTGGGACAGGGGGTTGACCTACGAGCAGTACTTC. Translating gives CASSHPWDRGLTYEQYF.

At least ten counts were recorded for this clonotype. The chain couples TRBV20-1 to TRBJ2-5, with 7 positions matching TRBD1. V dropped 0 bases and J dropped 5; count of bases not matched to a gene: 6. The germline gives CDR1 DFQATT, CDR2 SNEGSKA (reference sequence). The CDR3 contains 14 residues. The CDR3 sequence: CSAREGSGGETQYF. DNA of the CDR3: TGCAGTGCTAGAGAGGGGTCAGGGGGTGAGACCCAGTACTTC.

The CDR3 nucleotides are TGTGCCACCAGCAGAGATCTCTCGGCGGCTCAGCCCCAGCATTTT. Residues: CATSRDLSAAQPQHF. This chain connects TRBV15 to TRBJ1-5; the D is unclear. The CDR3 is made up of 15 amino acids. CDR1 is LNHNV and CDR2 is YYDKDF in the germline V gene (reference sequence). V shed 0 bases and J shed 6 bases, with 12 bases lying between them.

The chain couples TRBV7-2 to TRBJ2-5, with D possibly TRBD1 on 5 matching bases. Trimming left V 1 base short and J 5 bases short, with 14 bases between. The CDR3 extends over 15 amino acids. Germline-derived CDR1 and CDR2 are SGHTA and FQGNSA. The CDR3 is CASSLGSFRAETQYF. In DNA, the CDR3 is TGTGCCAGCAGCTTAGGTTCGTTCAGGGCGGAGACCCAGTACTTC.

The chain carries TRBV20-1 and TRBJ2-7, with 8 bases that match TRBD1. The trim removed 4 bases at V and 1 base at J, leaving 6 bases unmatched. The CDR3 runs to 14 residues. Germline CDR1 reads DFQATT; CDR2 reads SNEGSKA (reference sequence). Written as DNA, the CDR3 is TGCAGTGCTATTGACAGGGGAGTGTCCTACGAGCAGTACTTC. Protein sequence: CSAIDRGVSYEQYF.

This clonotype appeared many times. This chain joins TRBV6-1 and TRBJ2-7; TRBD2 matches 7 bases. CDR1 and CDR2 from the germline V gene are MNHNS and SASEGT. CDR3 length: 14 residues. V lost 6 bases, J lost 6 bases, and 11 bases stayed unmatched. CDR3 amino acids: CASRRAGTQFEQYV. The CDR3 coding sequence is TGTGCCAGCAGGCGAGCGGGAACGCAATTCGAGCAGTACGTC.

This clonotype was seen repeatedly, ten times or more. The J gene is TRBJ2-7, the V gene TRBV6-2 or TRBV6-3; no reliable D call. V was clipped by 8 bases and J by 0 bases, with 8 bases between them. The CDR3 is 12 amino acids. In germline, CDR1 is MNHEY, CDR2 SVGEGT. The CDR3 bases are TGTGCCAGCGGGTTGACCTCCTACGAGCAGTACTTC. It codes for CASGLTSYEQYF.

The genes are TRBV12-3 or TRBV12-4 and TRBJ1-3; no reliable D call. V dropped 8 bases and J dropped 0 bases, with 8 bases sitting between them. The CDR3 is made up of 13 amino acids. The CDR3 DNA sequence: TGTGCCAGCGCCGGATACTCTGGAAACACCATATATTTT. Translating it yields CASAGYSGNTIYF.

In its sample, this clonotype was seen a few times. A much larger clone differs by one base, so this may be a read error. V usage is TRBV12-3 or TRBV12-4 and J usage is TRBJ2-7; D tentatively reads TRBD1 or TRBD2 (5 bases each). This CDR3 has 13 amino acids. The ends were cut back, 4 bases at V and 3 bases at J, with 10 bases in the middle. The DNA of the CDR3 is TGTGCCAGCAGTTCGGGACGGAGCTACGAGCAGTACTTC. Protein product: CASSSGRSYEQYF.

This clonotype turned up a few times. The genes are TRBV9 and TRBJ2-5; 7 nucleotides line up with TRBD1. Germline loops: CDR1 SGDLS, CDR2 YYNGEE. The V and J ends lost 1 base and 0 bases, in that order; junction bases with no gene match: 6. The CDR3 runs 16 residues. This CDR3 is CASSVLGQMDQETQYF. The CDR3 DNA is TGTGCCAGCAGCGTATTGGGACAGATGGACCAAGAGACCCAGTACTTC.

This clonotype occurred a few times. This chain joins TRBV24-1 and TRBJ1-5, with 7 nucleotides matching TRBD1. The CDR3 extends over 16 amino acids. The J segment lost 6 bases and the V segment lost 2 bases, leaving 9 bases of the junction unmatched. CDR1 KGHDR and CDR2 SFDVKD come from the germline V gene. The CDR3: CATSDSITGDVQPQHF. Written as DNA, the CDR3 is TGTGCCACCAGTGATTCGATCACAGGGGACGTTCAGCCCCAGCATTTT.

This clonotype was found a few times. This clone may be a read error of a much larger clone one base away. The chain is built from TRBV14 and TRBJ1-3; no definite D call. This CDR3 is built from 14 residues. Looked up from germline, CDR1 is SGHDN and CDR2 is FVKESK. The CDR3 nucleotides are TGTGCCAGCAGCCCCCAGTCTGTTGGAAACACCATGTATTTT. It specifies CASSPQSVGNTMYF.

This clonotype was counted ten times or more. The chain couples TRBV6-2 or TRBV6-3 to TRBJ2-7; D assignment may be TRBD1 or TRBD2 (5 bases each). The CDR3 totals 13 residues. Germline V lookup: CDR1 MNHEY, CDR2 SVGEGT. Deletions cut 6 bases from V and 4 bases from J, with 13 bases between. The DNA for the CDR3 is TGTGCCAGCAGCGGGGACCCCCGTTACGAGCAGTACGTC. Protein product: CASSGDPRYEQYV.

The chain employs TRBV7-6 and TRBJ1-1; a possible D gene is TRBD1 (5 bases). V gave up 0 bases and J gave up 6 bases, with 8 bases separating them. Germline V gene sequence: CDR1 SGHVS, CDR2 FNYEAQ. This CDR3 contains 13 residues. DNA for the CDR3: TGTGCCAGCAGCTTAGCAGGGGTTTCTGAAGCTTTCTTT. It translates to CASSLAGVSEAFF.

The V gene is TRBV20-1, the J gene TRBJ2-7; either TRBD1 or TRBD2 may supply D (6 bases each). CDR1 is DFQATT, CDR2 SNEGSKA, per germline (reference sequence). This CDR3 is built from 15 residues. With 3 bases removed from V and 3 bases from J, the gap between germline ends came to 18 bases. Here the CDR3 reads CSASRGGTPDYEQYF. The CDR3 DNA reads TGCAGTGCTAGCCGCGGCGGGACACCAGACTACGAGCAGTACTTC.

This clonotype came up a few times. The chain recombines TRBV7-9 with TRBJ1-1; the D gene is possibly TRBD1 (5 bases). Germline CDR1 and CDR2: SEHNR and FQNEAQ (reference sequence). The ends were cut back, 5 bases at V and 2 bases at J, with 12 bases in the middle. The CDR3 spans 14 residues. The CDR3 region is CASSNVDTNTEAFF. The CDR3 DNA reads TGTGCCAGCAGCAACGTGGACACTAACACTGAAGCTTTCTTT.

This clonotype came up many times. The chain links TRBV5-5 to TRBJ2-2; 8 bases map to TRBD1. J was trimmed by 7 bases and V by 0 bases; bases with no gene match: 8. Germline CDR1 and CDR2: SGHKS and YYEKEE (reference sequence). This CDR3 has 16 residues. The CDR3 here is CASSLGQGAMNGELFF. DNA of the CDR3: TGTGCCAGCAGCTTGGGGCAGGGGGCGATGAACGGGGAGCTGTTTTTT.

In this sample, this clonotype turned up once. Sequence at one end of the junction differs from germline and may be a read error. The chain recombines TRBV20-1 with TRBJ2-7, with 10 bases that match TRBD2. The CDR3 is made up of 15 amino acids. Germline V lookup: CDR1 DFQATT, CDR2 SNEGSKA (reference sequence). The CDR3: CSAKPSGRETGELYF. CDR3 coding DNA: TGCAGTGCTAAACCTAGCGGGAGAGAGACCGGGGAGCTGTACTTC.

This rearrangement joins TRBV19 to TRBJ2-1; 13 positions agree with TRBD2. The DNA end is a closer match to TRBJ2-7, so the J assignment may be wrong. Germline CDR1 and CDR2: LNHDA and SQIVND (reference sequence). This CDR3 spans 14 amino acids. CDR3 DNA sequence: TGTGCCAGCAAGGGACTAGCGGGGTACAATGAGCAGTACGTC. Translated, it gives CASKGLAGYNEQYV.